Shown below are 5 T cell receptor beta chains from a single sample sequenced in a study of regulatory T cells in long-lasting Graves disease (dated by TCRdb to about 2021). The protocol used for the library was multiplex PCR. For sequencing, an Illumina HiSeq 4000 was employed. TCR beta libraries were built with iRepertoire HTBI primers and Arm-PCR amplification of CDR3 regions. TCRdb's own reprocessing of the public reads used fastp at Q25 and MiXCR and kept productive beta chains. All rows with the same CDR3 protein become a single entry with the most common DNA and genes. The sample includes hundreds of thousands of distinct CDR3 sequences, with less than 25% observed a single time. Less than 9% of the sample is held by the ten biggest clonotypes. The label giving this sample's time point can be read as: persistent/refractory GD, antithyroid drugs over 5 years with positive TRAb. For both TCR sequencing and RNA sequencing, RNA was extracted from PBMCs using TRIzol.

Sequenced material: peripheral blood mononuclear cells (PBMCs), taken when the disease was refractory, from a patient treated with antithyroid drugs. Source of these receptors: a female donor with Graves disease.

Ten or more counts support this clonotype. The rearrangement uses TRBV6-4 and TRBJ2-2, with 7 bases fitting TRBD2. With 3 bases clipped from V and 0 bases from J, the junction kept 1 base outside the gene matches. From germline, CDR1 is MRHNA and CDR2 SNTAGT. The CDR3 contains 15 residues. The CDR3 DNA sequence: TGTGCCAGCAGTGAGGGACTATCGAACACCGGGGAGCTGTTTTTT. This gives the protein CASSEGLSNTGELFF.

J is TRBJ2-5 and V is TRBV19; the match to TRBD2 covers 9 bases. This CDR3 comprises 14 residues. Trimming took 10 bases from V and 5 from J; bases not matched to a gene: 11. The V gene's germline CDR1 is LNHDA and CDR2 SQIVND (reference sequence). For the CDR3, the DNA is TGTGCCACCGCAGGTAGCGGGGGCTCGGAGACCCAGTACTTC. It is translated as CATAGSGGSETQYF.

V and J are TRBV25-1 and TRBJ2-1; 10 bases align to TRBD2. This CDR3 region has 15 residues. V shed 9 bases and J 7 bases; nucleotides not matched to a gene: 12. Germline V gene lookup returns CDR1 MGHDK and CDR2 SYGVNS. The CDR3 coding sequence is TGTGCCAGTCTGGGGACTAGCGAGACTTCTAATGAGCAGTTCTTC. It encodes CASLGTSETSNEQFF.

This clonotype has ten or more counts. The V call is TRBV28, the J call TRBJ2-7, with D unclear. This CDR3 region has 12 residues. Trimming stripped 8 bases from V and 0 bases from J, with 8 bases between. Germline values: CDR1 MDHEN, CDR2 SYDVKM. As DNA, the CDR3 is TGTGCCAGCCGTAGCAGCTCCTACGAGCAGTACTTC. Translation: CASRSSSYEQYF.

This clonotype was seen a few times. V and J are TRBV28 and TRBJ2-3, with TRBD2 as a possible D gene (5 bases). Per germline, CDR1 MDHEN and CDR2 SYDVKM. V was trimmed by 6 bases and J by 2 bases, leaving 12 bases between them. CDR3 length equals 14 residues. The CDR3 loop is CASSPADFTDTQYF. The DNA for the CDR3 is TGTGCCAGCAGCCCAGCGGATTTCACAGATACGCAGTATTTT.